This T cell receptor (beta chain) is drawn from a study of T cells after yellow fever vaccination. Study details: Low-cell-number fractions underwent preparation using SMART-Seq v4 Ultra Low Input. General observations from the study: Booster samples showed a return of most primary-vaccination clones (approximately 96% CD4, 70% to 90% CD8). Highly abundant clonotypes carried over from the bulk population could end up in FACS-sorted repertoires as contaminants.

In making TCR cDNA, 5'RACE template switching added a universal primer site and UMIs to it. TCRdb analysed the 5' RACE reads with MiXCR anew, one entry per CDR3 protein. The sample has about 550,000 distinct CDR3 sequences, approximately 21% seen once. V gave up 6 bases and J gave up 4 bases, with 11 bases separating them. The CDR3 runs to 13 residues. Germline CDR1 and CDR2: KGHSH and LQKENI. On this clonotype: No antigen is known for it.

This specimen was PBMCs, taken 15 days after the yellow fever booster vaccination. This receptor was taken from a man younger than 40 who received the YFV17D yellow fever vaccine. The rearrangement uses TRBV18 and TRBJ2-3; tentatively, D is TRBD1 (7 bases). The chain's CDR3 is CASSRRGPDTQYF. CDR3 DNA sequence: TGTGCCAGCTCCCGGAGGGGGCCAGATACGCAGTATTTT.